These T cell receptor beta chains were read from a single sample in a study of blood T cell repertoires in COVID-19. Libraries were prepared by immunoSEQ multiplex PCR; TCRdb keeps only in-frame clonotypes and omits some of them. Seen here are some 250,000 clones, approximately 87% observed once, and the top ten hold approximately 12%. The material sequenced was peripheral blood. These receptors were collected from a woman aged 25 to 39 with COVID-19, enrolled during active disease. Each CDR3 is given with its conserved first and last residue. The D gene is left open where the match is weak. Clone size is shown for a subset of rows, as once, few, many or a class of expanded clone.

NA,TRBJ2-1,TRBV7-9,TRBD2,CASSLVSGGHNEQFF,TGTGCCAGCAGCTTAGTTAGCGGGGGCCACAATGAGCAGTTCTTC
NA,TRBJ1-2,TRBV7-9,TRBD1,CASSSLTGTAANYGYTF,TGTGCCAGCAGCTCCCTGACAGGGACTGCGGCTAACTATGGCTACACCTTC
NA,TRBJ2-5,TRBV5-1,TRBD1,CASSLVPGQGNLEETQYF,TGCGCCAGCAGCTTGGTCCCGGGACAGGGAAATTTAGAGGAGACCCAGTACTTC
NA,TRBJ1-5,TRBV19,TRBD1,CASSIAGGDSWSNQPQHF,TGTGCCAGTAGTATAGCGGGAGGGGACAGCTGGTCCAATCAGCCCCAGCATTTT
NA,TRBJ1-5,TRBV19,TRBD1,CASWKTGDLYSNQPQHF,TGTGCCAGTTGGAAGACAGGGGACCTTTATAGCAATCAGCCCCAGCATTTT
NA,TRBJ2-3,TRBV5-6,NA,CASSRYTDTQYF,TGTGCCAGCAGCCGTTACACAGATACGCAGTATTTT
NA,TRBJ2-1,TRBV9,NA,CASSVLANNEQFF,TGTGCCAGCAGCGTCCTAGCGAACAATGAGCAGTTCTTC
once,TRBJ2-2,TRBV5-6,TRBD1,CASSYDRGRTGELFF,TGTGCCAGCAGTTACGACAGGGGGCGTACCGGGGAGCTGTTTTTT
NA,TRBJ1-5,TRBV6-5,NA,CATQTARGYNQPQHF,TGTGCCACCCAGACGGCAAGGGGCTACAATCAGCCCCAGCATTTT
NA,TRBJ2-3,TRBV28,TRBD2,CASSLSAGGQDTQYF,TGTGCCAGCAGTTTATCAGCGGGGGGGCAAGATACGCAGTATTTT
NA,TRBJ1-2,TRBV5-1,TRBD1,CASSLEWGQHGYTF,TGCGCCAGCAGCTTGGAGTGGGGACAGCATGGCTACACCTTC